This T cell receptor (beta chain) was sequenced for a study of cytomegalovirus exposure and HLA in healthy donors. Findings and caveats of the study: Altogether, 150 to 200 TCR beta chains were recorded as cytomegalovirus-associated. Per a later analysis, HLA-associated TCR beta chains showed more clonal expansion than other, equally common TCR beta chains.

The PCR ran on 60 Vbeta and 13 Jbeta primers. The method was immunoSEQ multiplex PCR; TCRdb's version includes in-frame clones alone and lacks a portion of them. The sample includes 130,000 or so clones. V was trimmed by 5 bases and J by 0 bases, leaving 2 bases between them. The germline V gene has CDR1 SGHNT and CDR2 YENEEA. The CDR3 runs 11 residues. On this clone: What it recognizes is unknown.

Sample: PBMCs. The sequence was obtained from a man between 18 and 35 years old in good health and CMV-seronegative. The chain joins TRBV11-3 to TRBJ2-7; D is ambiguous. The CDR3 bases are TGTGCCAGCAGCCGCTCCTACGAGCAGTACTTC. Translation gives CASSRSYEQYF.